The 29 T cell receptor beta chains reported below all come from one sample, sequenced in a study of T cell responses to AZD1222 COVID-19 vaccine. Some clones are missing from TCRdb's copy, which holds only in-frame ones; the method was immunoSEQ multiplex PCR. The repertoire holds 95,000 to 100,000 clones, approximately 84% seen once, with 13% to 15% in the top ten. The sequencing here drew on peripheral blood, taken 28 days after the second AZD1222 dose. The origin of the receptors is an adult who received the AZD1222 COVID-19 vaccine.

J is TRBJ2-7 and V is TRBV5-4; 7 nucleotides align to TRBD1. V shed 4 bases and J 1 base; nucleotides not matched to a gene: 8. The germline V gene encodes CDR1 SGHNT and CDR2 YYREEE (reference sequence). The CDR3 length is 15 residues. The CDR3 coding sequence is TGTGCCAGCAGCCCTCGGACAGGTTCATCCTACGAGCAGTACTTC. It specifies CASSPRTGSSYEQYF.

This clone was seen more than once but under ten times. The V call is TRBV6-5, the J call TRBJ1-2, with D possibly being TRBD1 (6 bases). Deletions cut 6 bases from V and 3 bases from J, with 11 bases between. The CDR3 runs 13 residues. CDR1 is MNHEY and CDR2 is SVGAGI in the germline V gene. In DNA form, the CDR3 reads TGTGCCAGCAGAACTAGGACAGACTATGGCTACACCTTC. This encodes CASRTRTDYGYTF.

The rearrangement links TRBV9 to TRBJ2-7; TRBD2 might be the D (6 bases). The V gene lost 0 bases and the J gene lost 0 bases, with 10 bases spanning the gap. The CDR3 runs to 15 residues. Germline V gene sequence: CDR1 SGDLS, CDR2 YYNGEE. The CDR3 bases are TGTGCCAGCAGCGTAGGGGGGGATATCTCCTACGAGCAGTACTTC. It is translated as CASSVGGDISYEQYF. The full variable domain, its missing parts supplied by reference TRBV9 and TRBJ2-7, is DSGVTQTPKHLITATGQRVTLRCSPRSGDLSVYWYQQSLDQGLQFLIQYYNGEERAKGNILERFSAQQFPDLHSELNLSSLELGDSALYFCASSVGGDISYEQYFGPGTRLTVT.

This chain links TRBV3-1 (or the pseudogene TRBV3-2) with TRBJ2-7; 8 bases map to TRBD2. With V trimmed by 2 bases and J by 2 bases, 2 bases remained unmatched. The V gene's germline CDR1 is LGHDT and CDR2 YNNKEL (reference sequence). This CDR3 region has 14 residues. CDR3: CASSQSGGPYEQYF. In nucleotides, the CDR3 is TGTGCCAGCAGCCAAAGCGGGGGTCCCTACGAGCAGTACTTC.

CDR3 sequence (DNA): TGCAGCGTTCTTACGACAGGGGCAAGCACTGAAGCTTTCTTT. As protein: CSVLTTGASTEAFF. The chain recombines TRBV29-1 with TRBJ1-1, with 8 bases identical to TRBD1. The CDR3 length is 14 residues. Germline V gene lookup returns CDR1 SQVTM and CDR2 ANQGSEA. V was clipped by 5 bases and J by 4 bases; unmatched bases: 9.

This clone was seen more than once but under ten times. This sequence joins TRBV27 and TRBJ1-1; possibly TRBD1 for D (5 bases). V gave up 3 bases and J gave up 7 bases, with 15 bases separating them. Germline V lookup: CDR1 MNHEY, CDR2 SMNVEV (reference sequence). This CDR3 spans 14 amino acids. Here the CDR3 DNA reads TGTGCCAGCAGTTTCTCTATTAGCGGGGGTGAAGCTTTCTTT. Residues: CASSFSISGGEAFF.

Note on this clone: No DNA is shown, since the ends of the CDR3 on it are uncertain; the CDR3 is the one TCRdb lists. The J gene is TRBJ1-1, the V gene TRBV12-1. TRBV12-1 counts as a pseudogene. With termini counted, the CDR3 has 15 amino acids. CDR3: CASSFWWGMGTEAFF.

The V and J genes are TRBV7-7 and TRBJ2-2; 7 bases are shared with TRBD2. The CDR3 extends over 16 amino acids. Unmatched junction bases numbered 7, after V lost 5 bases and J lost 1 base. Looked up from germline, CDR1 is SSHAT and CDR2 is FNYEAQ (reference sequence). CDR3 DNA sequence: TGTGCCAGCAGCCCAGACCCTAGCGGGAACACCGGGGAGCTGTTTTTT. Protein: CASSPDPSGNTGELFF.

This chain links TRBV10-3 with TRBJ2-1; TRBD2 aligns across 8 bases. V lost 6 bases and J lost 9; bases outside the gene matches: 13. This CDR3 region has 15 residues. CDR1 ENHRY and CDR2 SYGVKD come from the germline V gene. The CDR3 protein is CAISWGLGVSVEQFF. Written as DNA, the CDR3 is TGTGCCATCAGCTGGGGACTAGGGGTTTCGGTTGAGCAGTTCTTC.

The chain recombines TRBV5-5 with TRBJ1-3; D is uncertain. Germline lookup yields CDR1 SGHKS and CDR2 YYEKEE (reference sequence). The CDR3 loop spans 15 amino acids. V lost 0 bases, J lost 2 bases, and 9 bases lay in between. This CDR3 reads CASSLAGGTGNTIYF. In DNA form, the CDR3 reads TGTGCCAGCAGCTTGGCCGGAGGTACTGGAAACACCATATATTTT.

The chain has TRBV6-5 and TRBJ2-2, with D perhaps TRBD2 (6 bases). Germline V gene lookup returns CDR1 MNHEY and CDR2 SVGAGI. V was pared by 2 bases and J by 7 bases, with 17 bases between. The CDR3 is 16 amino acids. CDR3 in DNA: TGTGCCAGCAGTTACGGGAGGCCCTCATCGGGCGGGGAGCTGTTTTTT. Translating gives CASSYGRPSSGGELFF.

The V gene is TRBV2, the J gene TRBJ1-6; D remains unclear. Germline CDR1 and CDR2: SNHLY and FYNNEI. The CDR3 is 14 residues long. V was cut by 6 bases and J by 7 bases, with 13 bases left in between. CDR3 sequence: CASRDQKLNSPLHF. The CDR3 DNA reads as TGTGCCAGCAGGGACCAAAAACTCAATTCACCCCTCCACTTT.

The chain uses TRBV19 and TRBJ1-1; D gene ambiguous. Trimming took 6 bases from V and 4 from J, leaving 21 bases between them. Per germline, CDR1 LNHDA and CDR2 SQIVND (reference sequence). The CDR3 runs 16 residues. CDR3 DNA: TGTGCCAGTAGGCGAGAAAGGAGCACGCCGGGCACTGAAGCTTTCTTT. Residues: CASRRERSTPGTEAFF.

CDR3 in amino acids: CASSYSGQYPETQYF. The CDR3 region has the DNA TGTGCCAGCAGTTATAGCGGACAATACCCTGAGACCCAGTACTTC. V is TRBV6-6 and J is TRBJ2-5; D possibly corresponds to TRBD2 (6 bases). Germline CDR1 is MNHNY and CDR2 is SVGAGI (reference sequence). CDR3 length equals 15 residues. The V gene lost 3 bases and the J gene lost 5 bases, with 16 bases spanning the gap.

The gene calls are TRBV25-1 and TRBJ2-5; 9 bases match TRBD2. Germline V gene sequence: CDR1 MGHDK, CDR2 SYGVNS. V shed 0 bases, J shed 5 bases, and the junction held 4 bases outside the gene matches. The CDR3 contains 15 residues. CDR3 bases: TGTGCCAGCAGTGAATATGCGGGGGGGGTGGAGACCCAGTACTTC. This codes for CASSEYAGGVETQYF.

The gene calls are TRBV4-1 and TRBJ2-1; unclear D gene. CDR1 MGHRA and CDR2 YSYEKL come from the germline V gene. V lost 4 bases to trimming and J lost 10 bases, with 23 bases between them. The CDR3 spans 16 residues. DNA of the CDR3: TGCGCCAGCAGCCTAACCTTGGCGGTTTACTCTGGGGAGCAGTTCTTC. As protein: CASSLTLAVYSGEQFF.

The chain carries TRBV3-1 (or the pseudogene TRBV3-2) and TRBJ2-7; TRBD1 matches 7 bases. This CDR3 comprises 14 residues. CDR1 and CDR2 (germline): LGHDT, YNNKEL (reference sequence). The junction had 5 bases not matched to a gene; V was cut back by 5 bases and J by 1 base. The CDR3 loop reads CASSRTGTSYEQYF. CDR3 nucleotides: TGTGCCAGCAGCAGGACAGGAACTTCCTACGAGCAGTACTTC.

V gene TRBV7-8 combines with J gene TRBJ2-1, with D tentatively TRBD2 (7 bases). The CDR3 spans 17 residues. V dropped 1 base and J dropped 7 bases, with 20 bases sitting between them. The germline CDR1 and CDR2 sequences are SGHVS and FQNEAQ. DNA for the CDR3: TGTGCCAGCAGCTTAGTTCTTGGGGGGGCCGTAGTTAATGAGCAGTTCTTC. Its translation: CASSLVLGGAVVNEQFF.

In this sample, this clone turned up a few times. The chain uses TRBV7-6 and TRBJ2-1; no firm D call. V lost 0 bases, J lost 4 bases, and 10 bases lay in between. The CDR3 has 15 residues. In germline, CDR1 is SGHVS, CDR2 FNYEAQ. CDR3 in amino acids: CASSLAAGGYNEQFF. For the CDR3, the DNA is TGTGCCAGCAGCTTAGCCGCCGGTGGTTACAATGAGCAGTTCTTC.

V is TRBV3-1 (or the pseudogene TRBV3-2) and J is TRBJ2-3, with D possibly TRBD1 on 6 matching bases. V lost 4 bases and J 2 bases, leaving 13 bases between the germline ends. The CDR3 consists of 15 residues. Germline lookup yields CDR1 LGHDT and CDR2 YNNKEL (reference sequence). This CDR3 is CASSPLLGATDTQYF. CDR3 coding DNA: TGTGCCAGCAGCCCTCTACTGGGGGCCACAGATACGCAGTATTTT.

The V call is TRBV24-1, the J call TRBJ2-5; 9 bases map to TRBD1. CDR1 is KGHDR and CDR2 is SFDVKD in the germline V gene. The trim removed 4 bases at V and 3 bases at J, leaving 8 bases unmatched. The CDR3 consists of 16 residues. CDR3 protein: CATSEPGTGREETQYF. The CDR3 coding sequence is TGTGCCACCAGTGAACCCGGGACAGGGAGAGAAGAGACCCAGTACTTC.

J is TRBJ1-1 and V is TRBV25-1; tentative D call: TRBD1 (6 bases). V shed 6 bases and J shed 5 bases, with 13 bases lying between them. Per germline, CDR1 MGHDK and CDR2 SYGVNS. The CDR3 extends over 13 amino acids. CDR3 nucleotides: TGTGCCAGCAGGGAAAAACAGGGAACTGAAGCTTTCTTT. As protein: CASREKQGTEAFF.

J is TRBJ1-5 and V is TRBV6-2 or TRBV6-3, with TRBD1 matching 9 bases. J was trimmed by 7 bases and V by 6 bases; bases with no gene match: 10. In germline, CDR1 is MNHEY, CDR2 SVGEGT. This CDR3 spans 15 amino acids. For the CDR3, the DNA is TGTGCCAGCAGCCTTCGGACAGGGGCAGGGCAGCCCCAGCATTTT. It is translated as CASSLRTGAGQPQHF.

This clone was seen more than once but under ten times. The rearrangement joins TRBV7-8 to TRBJ1-1, with TRBD1 as a possible D gene (5 bases). Per germline, CDR1 SGHVS and CDR2 FQNEAQ. Trimming stripped 5 bases from V and 4 bases from J, with 14 bases between. The CDR3 loop spans 14 amino acids. The CDR3 DNA sequence: TGTGCCAGCAGCCGAGGGGCGCGGGTCACTGAAGCTTTCTTT. Residues: CASSRGARVTEAFF.

The CDR3 sequence: CASSHPGEDSPLHF. In nucleotides, the CDR3 is TGTGCCAGCAGCCACCCGGGTGAAGATTCACCCCTCCACTTT. The rearrangement joins TRBV7-3 to TRBJ1-6; D is unclear. The V end lost 5 bases, the J end lost 8 bases, and 13 bases lay between the germline ends. The CDR3 contains 14 residues. Germline V gene lookup returns CDR1 SGHTA and CDR2 FQGTGA.

This chain links TRBV7-9 with TRBJ1-5, with 7 bases aligning to TRBD1. The CDR3 totals 14 residues. V lost 5 bases and J lost 0; bases outside the gene matches: 1. Germline CDR1 SEHNR, CDR2 FQNEAQ (reference sequence). In DNA, the CDR3 is TGTGCCAGCAGCGACAGGGCTAGCAATCAGCCCCAGCATTTT. Translated: CASSDRASNQPQHF.

The chain is built from TRBV2 and TRBJ1-1, with 7 bases fitting TRBD1. V was pared by 3 bases and J by 3 bases, with 1 base of the junction left unmatched. This CDR3 spans 13 amino acids. Germline CDR1 and CDR2: SNHLY and FYNNEI. CDR3 DNA: TGTGCCAGCAGTGATCAGGGGGACACTGAAGCTTTCTTT. It encodes CASSDQGDTEAFF.

The rearrangement uses TRBV7-6 and TRBJ1-1; no reliable D call. Germline assignment: CDR1 SGHVS and CDR2 FNYEAQ. This CDR3 comprises 15 residues. V lost 5 bases, J lost 1 base, and 14 bases lay in between. The CDR3 DNA sequence: TGTGCCAGCAGCCCCCGTTCATTGGGGAACACTGAAGCTTTCTTT. Its translation: CASSPRSLGNTEAFF.

This chain connects TRBV2 to TRBJ2-1; a weak D match, TRBD1 (6 bases). Trimming pared 6 bases from V and 7 bases from J, leaving 19 bases between. Germline-derived CDR1 and CDR2 are SNHLY and FYNNEI. The CDR3 consists of 15 residues. Written as DNA, the CDR3 is TGTGCCAGCAGGAAAATAATGGGACAACAGAATGAGCAGTTCTTC. It yields the protein CASRKIMGQQNEQFF.